The clone carrying this T cell receptor (beta chain) was seen at least ten times. The antigen remains undetermined. This sample is part of a study of breast tumors, draining lymph nodes, adjacent tissues. TCRdb re-called the multiplex PCR reads through MiXCR, storing one row per CDR3 protein. This sample carries roughly 260,000 distinct CDR3 sequences, over 30% of them seen once, and the ten largest clones take over 0.95%. The study's findings and limits: Luminal-like breast cancer showed significantly higher tumor–nontumor repertoire similarity than basal-like. That most tumor T cells come from lymph nodes remained unproven. The data were judged consistent with most tumor T cells coming from lymph node and expanding in tumor. Tumors had less TCR diversity than lymph nodes, more than nontumor tissue.

Breast cancer patients provided tissue from their axillary draining lymph nodes. This receptor was taken from a female donor with breast cancer. Some clones in this sample may be carry-over from other donors' samples. Sequenced sample: axillary lymph node tissue.

CDR3 region: CAWSGVRYTGELFF. The CDR3 DNA sequence: TGTGCCTGGAGTGGTGTCAGGTACACCGGGGAGCTGTTTTTT. This chain connects TRBV30 to TRBJ2-2, with D hard to call. V was cut by 1 base and J by 3 bases, with 9 bases left in between. CDR1 and CDR2 (germline): GTSNPN, SVGIG (reference sequence). The CDR3 covers 14 residues.